The present entry profiles one T cell receptor (beta chain) with its context. What it binds is unknown. The assay was immunoSEQ multiplex PCR, and TCRdb's table has in-frame clones only and misses some. Of 75,000 to 95,000 clones in the sample, over 75% were seen once. Sample time point: after dendritic cell vaccination, including at tumor progression/relapse. This sample stems from a study of glioma-infiltrating T cells after dendritic cell vaccination. Whole-study context: Dendritic cells derived from monocytes and pulsed with autologous tumor lysate formed the vaccine. Whole-study findings and limits: Patients with more pretreatment TILs had longer time to progression and survival. Complete blood and tumor specimen sets were limited to few patients. Survival was not directly related to TCR clonality in these patients.

V lost 5 bases and J lost 5, with 15 bases in between. The CDR3 has 14 amino acids. Per the germline V gene, CDR1 is SGHVS and CDR2 is FNYEAQ. The sample in question was blood, obtained after dendritic cell vaccination. The receptor comes from a human donor with glioblastoma. V gene TRBV7-6 combines with J gene TRBJ2-5; D unclear. CDR3 nucleotides: TGTGCCAGCAGCACCCACCCGGTCGGGGAGACCCAGTACTTC. Translated: CASSTHPVGETQYF.